A selection of T cell receptor beta chains follows, all from one sample in a study of identical twins. TCRdb recomputed calls from the 5' RACE reads with MiXCR, one row per CDR3 protein. The sample carries about 550,000 distinct CDR3 sequences, around 20% recorded once. This same sample was also taken into another study, of yellow fever vaccine responses in identical twins.

Sequencing used CD4+ T cells sorted from blood. These receptors were taken from a woman aged 18-30 years in good health. Each CDR3 is given with its conserved first and last residue. Fields, in order: J gene, V gene, CDR3 protein.

j_gene: TRBJ2-3
v_gene: TRBV7-6
CDR3aa: CASSSTDLNTQYF

j_gene: TRBJ2-5
v_gene: TRBV5-1
CDR3aa: CASRPPGGQETQYF

j_gene: TRBJ2-3
v_gene: TRBV12-3/TRBV12-4
CDR3aa: CASTLRTIDTQYF

j_gene: TRBJ2-7
v_gene: TRBV11-1
CDR3aa: CASSLVGAVYEQYF

j_gene: TRBJ2-5
v_gene: TRBV12-3/TRBV12-4
CDR3aa: CASSRAGGLETQYF

j_gene: TRBJ2-3
v_gene: TRBV24-1
CDR3aa: CATSDAYGENVRGTDTQYF

j_gene: TRBJ2-1
v_gene: TRBV6-1
CDR3aa: CASRSVQEYNEQFF

j_gene: TRBJ2-2
v_gene: TRBV7-7
CDR3aa: CASSHTGVENTGELFF

j_gene: TRBJ2-6
v_gene: TRBV20-1
CDR3aa: CSARVRSGANVLTF

j_gene: TRBJ2-2
v_gene: TRBV12-3/TRBV12-4
CDR3aa: CASSSPAGGNTGELFF

j_gene: TRBJ2-1
v_gene: TRBV10-3
CDR3aa: CAISLYSGYNEQFF

j_gene: TRBJ2-1
v_gene: TRBV2
CDR3aa: CASRRGIVASYNEQFF

j_gene: TRBJ1-1
v_gene: TRBV5-1
CDR3aa: CASNIGGANTEAFF

j_gene: TRBJ2-2
v_gene: TRBV5-1
CDR3aa: CASSPTGGPTSDGELFF

j_gene: TRBJ1-1
v_gene: TRBV20-1
CDR3aa: CSARGGNMNTEAFF

j_gene: TRBJ2-1
v_gene: TRBV6-2/TRBV6-3
CDR3aa: CASSRLAGGGNEQFF

j_gene: TRBJ1-2
v_gene: TRBV6-5
CDR3aa: CASSYTGTPGYGYTF

j_gene: TRBJ2-7
v_gene: TRBV18
CDR3aa: CASSPPGHISYEQYF

j_gene: TRBJ2-3
v_gene: TRBV11-2
CDR3aa: CASSSTRGSTDTQYF

j_gene: TRBJ2-5
v_gene: TRBV10-3
CDR3aa: CAISGLAAETQYF

j_gene: TRBJ2-5
v_gene: TRBV20-1
CDR3aa: CSAREIWTSQETQYF

j_gene: TRBJ1-4
v_gene: TRBV20-1
CDR3aa: CSVKGYNEKLFF

j_gene: TRBJ2-1
v_gene: TRBV4-1
CDR3aa: CASSPWGLAGKAGNEQFF

j_gene: TRBJ2-2
v_gene: TRBV24-1
CDR3aa: CATQPQGDTGELFF

j_gene: TRBJ2-1
v_gene: TRBV7-2
CDR3aa: CASSLAAAGGHYNEQFF

j_gene: TRBJ1-5
v_gene: TRBV12-3/TRBV12-4
CDR3aa: CASSLMAASGLQPQHF

j_gene: TRBJ1-4
v_gene: TRBV20-1
CDR3aa: CSARDYLATNEKLFF

j_gene: TRBJ1-1
v_gene: TRBV10-3
CDR3aa: CAINDRKNTEAFF

j_gene: TRBJ2-5
v_gene: TRBV12-3/TRBV12-4
CDR3aa: CASSPPGTADAQYF

j_gene: TRBJ2-6
v_gene: TRBV7-2
CDR3aa: CASSLAPLGSGANVLTF

j_gene: TRBJ2-5
v_gene: TRBV4-2
CDR3aa: CASSQKWSGGQETQYF

j_gene: TRBJ2-2
v_gene: TRBV11-1
CDR3aa: CASSPIYVLVSNTGELFF

j_gene: TRBJ2-1
v_gene: TRBV18
CDR3aa: CASSPPTSGGKYNEQFF

j_gene: TRBJ1-1
v_gene: TRBV6-5
CDR3aa: CASSYSRVGASAFF

j_gene: TRBJ2-5
v_gene: TRBV10-2
CDR3aa: CASQGERAGQETQYF

j_gene: TRBJ2-1
v_gene: TRBV20-1
CDR3aa: CSAAGTSGSSYNEQFF

j_gene: TRBJ2-1
v_gene: TRBV7-3
CDR3aa: CASSLMGDNEQFF

j_gene: TRBJ1-6
v_gene: TRBV11-2
CDR3aa: CASSLPDSSPLHF

j_gene: TRBJ1-2
v_gene: TRBV20-1
CDR3aa: CSARNAGLDYGYTF

j_gene: TRBJ2-7
v_gene: TRBV12-3/TRBV12-4
CDR3aa: CASSRQGARNEQYF

j_gene: TRBJ2-1
v_gene: TRBV5-6
CDR3aa: CASSLASGEGKFF

j_gene: TRBJ1-2
v_gene: TRBV19
CDR3aa: CASSWEGPYGYTF

j_gene: TRBJ1-1
v_gene: TRBV20-1
CDR3aa: CSESRAGTEAFF

j_gene: TRBJ2-2
v_gene: TRBV5-1
CDR3aa: CASSSRVVGAGELFF

j_gene: TRBJ1-1
v_gene: TRBV11-3
CDR3aa: CASSFYRRLNTEAFF

j_gene: TRBJ2-7
v_gene: TRBV3-1
CDR3aa: CASRSWGRYEQYF

j_gene: TRBJ2-3
v_gene: TRBV12-3/TRBV12-4
CDR3aa: CASSLAPGVTDTQYF

j_gene: TRBJ1-5
v_gene: TRBV20-1
CDR3aa: CSARVGGPNQPQHF

j_gene: TRBJ1-2
v_gene: TRBV6-1
CDR3aa: CASSEDGWSAYGYTF

j_gene: TRBJ2-4
v_gene: TRBV5-5
CDR3aa: CASSRPDAQNIQYF

j_gene: TRBJ2-1
v_gene: TRBV5-1
CDR3aa: CASSDTSRQYNEQFF

j_gene: TRBJ1-1
v_gene: TRBV29-1
CDR3aa: CSVGEDGLSTEAFF

j_gene: TRBJ2-1
v_gene: TRBV5-4
CDR3aa: CASSLKRAPYNEQFF

j_gene: TRBJ2-1
v_gene: TRBV10-3
CDR3aa: CAIRAGQGGYNEQFF

j_gene: TRBJ2-2
v_gene: TRBV7-3
CDR3aa: CASSPRNAAGTLNTGELFF